This T cell receptor beta chain is drawn from a study of cytomegalovirus exposure and HLA in healthy donors. Some clones are missing from TCRdb's copy, which holds only in-frame ones; the method was immunoSEQ multiplex PCR. The sample has fewer than 75,000 clones, 85% to 95% seen once. The CDR3 spans 14 residues. V was pared by 6 bases and J by 6 bases, with 12 bases between. From germline, CDR1 is LGHNT and CDR2 FRNRAP. The chain recombines TRBV12-5 with TRBJ1-6, with D maybe TRBD1 (6 bases). The sequencing sample was made of PBMCs. This TCR was recovered from a woman between 18 and 29 years old in good health and CMV-seropositive. Here the CDR3 reads CASGPGGGNSPLHF. The CDR3 DNA follows: TGTGCTAGTGGGCCGGGAGGGGGTAATTCACCCCTCCACTTT.